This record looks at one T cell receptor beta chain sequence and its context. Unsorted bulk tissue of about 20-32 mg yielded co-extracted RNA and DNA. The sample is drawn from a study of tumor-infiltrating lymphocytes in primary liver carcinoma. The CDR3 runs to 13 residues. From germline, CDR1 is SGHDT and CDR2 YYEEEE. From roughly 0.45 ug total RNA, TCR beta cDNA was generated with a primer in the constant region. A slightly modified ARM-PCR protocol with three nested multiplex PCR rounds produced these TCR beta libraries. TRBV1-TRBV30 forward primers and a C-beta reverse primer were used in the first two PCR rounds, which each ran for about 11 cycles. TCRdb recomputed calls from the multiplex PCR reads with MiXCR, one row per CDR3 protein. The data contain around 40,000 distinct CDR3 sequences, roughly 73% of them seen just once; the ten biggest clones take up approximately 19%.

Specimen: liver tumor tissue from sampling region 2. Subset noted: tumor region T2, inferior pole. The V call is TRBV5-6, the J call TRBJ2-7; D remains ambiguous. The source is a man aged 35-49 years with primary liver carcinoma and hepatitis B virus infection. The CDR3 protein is CAGSSLMVYEQYF. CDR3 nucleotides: TGTGCTGGCAGCTCCTTGATGGTCTACGAGCAGTACTTC.